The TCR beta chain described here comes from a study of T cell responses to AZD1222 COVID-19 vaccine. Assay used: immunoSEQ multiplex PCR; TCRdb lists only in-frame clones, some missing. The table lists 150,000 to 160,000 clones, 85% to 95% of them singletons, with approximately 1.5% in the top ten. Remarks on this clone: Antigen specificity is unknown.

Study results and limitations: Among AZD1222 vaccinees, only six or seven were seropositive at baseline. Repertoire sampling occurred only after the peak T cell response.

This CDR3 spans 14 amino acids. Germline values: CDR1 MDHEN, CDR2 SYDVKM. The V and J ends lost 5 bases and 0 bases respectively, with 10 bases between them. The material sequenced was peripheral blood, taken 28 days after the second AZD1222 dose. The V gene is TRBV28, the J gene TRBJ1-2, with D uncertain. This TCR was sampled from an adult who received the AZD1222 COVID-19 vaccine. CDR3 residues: CASSDHLANYGYTF. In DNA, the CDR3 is TGTGCCAGCAGTGACCATTTGGCTAACTATGGCTACACCTTC.